One sample yielded the 14 T cell receptor beta chains listed below, sequenced in a study of Graves' ophthalmopathy and Graves' hyperthyroidism. RNA transcripts served as template for amplifying TCR beta CDR3 sequences. The first-round RT-PCR employed HTBI primers together with the Qiagen OneStep RT-PCR kit. A multiplex PCR was then performed as the second round. TCRdb used MiXCR to reprocess the multiplex PCR reads, holding one entry per CDR3 protein. The data contain 200,000 to 250,000 distinct CDR3 sequences, about 46% of them singletons. Sequencing input: peripheral blood. These receptors all come from an adult man with Graves' ophthalmopathy.

As to this clonotype: A single base separates this from a much larger clone, so it may be a read error. The rearrangement links TRBV7-9 to TRBJ1-1; D is unresolved. Germline V gene lookup returns CDR1 SEHNR and CDR2 FQNEAQ (reference sequence). The CDR3 is 14 residues long. The CDR3 reads CASGLLISSTEAFF. CDR3 bases: TGTGCCAGCGGCTTATTGATCTCGAGCACTGAAGCTTTCTTT. Combining the CDR3 with reference TRBV7-9 and TRBJ1-1 gives the whole variable domain DTGVSQNPRHKITKRGQNVTFRCDPISEHNRLYWYRQTLGQGPEFLTYFQNEAQLEKSRLLSDRFSAERPKGSFSTLEIQRTEQGDSAMYLCASGLLISSTEAFFGQGTRLTVV.

The CDR3 coding sequence is TGTGCCAGCAGTCCTCGGGACAGGGCGGCCTACGAGCAGTACTTC. Protein sequence: CASSPRDRAAYEQYF. V and J are TRBV27 and TRBJ2-7, with 9 positions matching TRBD1. J gave up 2 bases and V 5 bases, and 7 bases lay outside the gene matches. The CDR3 is 15 residues long. Germline-derived CDR1 and CDR2 are MNHEY and SMNVEV (reference sequence).

For this clonotype: The germline gene is not matched at one end of the junction; a read error may be the cause. V and J are TRBV7-9 and TRBJ1-4; D is unclear. CDR1 is SEHNR, CDR2 FQNEAQ, per germline (reference sequence). This CDR3 spans 16 amino acids. The DNA for the CDR3 is TGTGCTAGCAGCCCCGGGAGAACCCCAACTAATGAAAAACTGTTTTTT. It yields the protein CASSPGRTPTNEKLFF.

The rearrangement links TRBV12-5 to TRBJ1-1; possible D gene TRBD1, 5 bases. Germline V gene lookup returns CDR1 LGHNT and CDR2 FRNRAP. Trimming stripped 4 bases from V and 0 bases from J, with 6 bases between. The CDR3 length is 13 residues. The CDR3 here is CASGSRVNTEAFF. Written as DNA, the CDR3 is TGTGCTAGTGGTTCCAGGGTGAACACTGAAGCTTTCTTT.

This clonotype was picked up a small number of times. V gene TRBV20-1 combines with J gene TRBJ1-2; the match to TRBD1 covers 10 bases. The ends lost 1 base at V and 2 bases at J; junction bases unmatched: 4. Germline V gene sequence: CDR1 DFQATT, CDR2 SNEGSKA (reference sequence). The CDR3 totals 15 residues. The CDR3 protein is CSARAQDRGNYGYTF. CDR3 DNA sequence: TGCAGTGCTAGAGCCCAGGACAGGGGGAACTATGGCTACACCTTC.

In its sample, this clonotype was seen once. This chain links TRBV10-3 with TRBJ1-5; 7 bases are shared with TRBD1. CDR1 ENHRY and CDR2 SYGVKD come from the germline V gene. With 4 bases clipped from V and 5 bases from J, the junction kept 17 bases outside the gene matches. The CDR3 contains 18 residues. The CDR3 protein is CAISGSILRGTAHQPQHF. CDR3 DNA: TGTGCCATCAGTGGATCAATATTACGGGGGACAGCCCATCAGCCCCAGCATTTT.

Points on this clonotype: The junction shows a germline mismatch at one end, possibly a read error. The genes are TRBV24-1 and TRBJ2-5; TRBD2 agrees at 8 bases. Germline CDR1 is KGHDR and CDR2 is SFDVKD. The CDR3 contains 15 residues. The CDR3 nucleotides read TGTGCCAGCAGTGACCCGGGAGGGAACCAAGAGACCCAGTACTTC. Translation gives CASSDPGGNQETQYF.

This clonotype was detected ten times or more. The CDR3 sequence: CASSDTLRPYEQYF. The CDR3 region has the DNA TGCGCCAGCAGTGATACTCTACGACCCTACGAGCAGTACTTC. This sequence joins TRBV10-1 and TRBJ2-7; no clear D. Per the germline V gene, CDR1 is WNHNN and CDR2 is SYGVQD (reference sequence). Trimming removed 3 bases from V and 2 bases from J, with 11 bases in between. The CDR3 has 14 residues.

This clonotype was observed at least ten times. V is TRBV20-1 and J is TRBJ1-5; D is uncertain. The germline V gene has CDR1 DFQATT and CDR2 SNEGSKA (reference sequence). V shed 4 bases and J shed 8 bases, with 12 bases lying between them. The CDR3 runs to 12 residues. The CDR3 DNA is TGCAGTGCTACCGACGGCGATGAGCCCCAGCATTTT. This translates into CSATDGDEPQHF.

There are a few counts of this clonotype. The CDR3: CASKFFDTGELFF. The CDR3 DNA reads TGCGCCAGCAAATTTTTCGACACCGGGGAGCTGTTTTTT. The V and J genes are TRBV5-1 and TRBJ2-2, with D hard to call. CDR3 size: 13 residues. Deletions cut 6 bases from V and 3 bases from J, with 9 bases between. Germline assignment: CDR1 SGHRS and CDR2 YFSETQ. The variable domain in full, completed from reference TRBV5-1 and TRBJ2-2, reads KAGVTQTPRYLIKTRGQQVTLSCSPISGHRSVSWYQQTPGQGLQFLFEYFSETQRNKGNFPGRFSGRQFSNSRSEMNVSTLELGDSALYLCASKFFDTGELFFGEGSRLTVL.

There are many counts of this clonotype. The genes are TRBV19 and TRBJ1-5; perhaps TRBD1 as D (5 bases). Trimming took off 9 bases at V and 3 bases at J, with 18 bases between the two ends. Per germline, CDR1 LNHDA and CDR2 SQIVND (reference sequence). This CDR3 region has 15 residues. The CDR3 DNA follows: TGTGCCAGCGCATCCGGGACCCTATACAATCAGCCCCAGCATTTT. Protein product: CASASGTLYNQPQHF.

The rearrangement uses TRBV10-2 and TRBJ1-3, with TRBD1 matching over 7 bases. The ends lost 6 bases at V and 0 bases at J; junction bases unmatched: 5. Germline values: CDR1 WSHSY, CDR2 SAAADI. CDR3 length: 15 amino acids. CDR3: CASRSGTASGNTIYF. In DNA, the CDR3 is TGCGCCAGCAGATCCGGGACAGCCTCTGGAAACACCATATATTTT.

As concerns this clonotype: A much larger clone differs by one base, so this may be a read error. V and J are TRBV7-9 and TRBJ1-6, with a weak D call TRBD1 (6 bases). Germline V gene sequence: CDR1 SEHNR, CDR2 FQNEAQ (reference sequence). The CDR3 contains 14 residues. V was pared by 5 bases and J by 6 bases, with 11 bases between. CDR3 amino acids: CASSTGHLNSPLHF. In nucleotides, the CDR3 is TGTGCCAGCAGCACGGGACACCTTAATTCACCCCTCCACTTT. The complete variable domain, with remaining parts taken from reference TRBV7-9 and TRBJ1-6, reads DTGVSQNPRHKITKRGQNVTFRCDPISEHNRLYWYRQTLGQGPEFLTYFQNEAQLEKSRLLSDRFSAERPKGSFSTLEIQRTEQGDSAMYLCASSTGHLNSPLHFGNGTRLTVT.

The J gene is TRBJ1-1, the V gene TRBV18; possible D gene TRBD1, 5 bases. In germline, CDR1 is KGHSH, CDR2 LQKENI. Trimming removed 2 bases at V and 2 bases at J, with 12 bases between. The CDR3 sequence is 15 residues long. CDR3 in DNA: TGTGCCAGCTCACCAGAGCCCAGGGCAAACACTGAAGCTTTCTTT. Its protein is CASSPEPRANTEAFF.